Listed here are 8 T cell receptor beta chains from one sample, sequenced in a study of blood T cell repertoires in COVID-19. Clones were sequenced by immunoSEQ multiplex PCR, and TCRdb holds only the in-frame ones, with some missing. The table records 20,000 to 25,000 clones, around 90% of them present only once. Material for sequencing was peripheral blood. These receptors originate from an elderly woman with active COVID-19.

The genes are TRBV6-6 and TRBJ1-4; 8 bases are a match to TRBD1. J gave up 5 bases and V 2 bases, and 4 bases lay outside the gene matches. CDR3 length: 15 residues. Germline-derived CDR1 and CDR2 are MNHNY and SVGAGI (reference sequence). CDR3 sequence (DNA): TGTGCCAGCAGTTACGGACAGGGCCCGAATGAAAAACTGTTTTTT. Amino acid sequence: CASSYGQGPNEKLFF.

The chain links TRBV2 to TRBJ2-5, with TRBD2 as a possible D gene (5 bases). Trimming left V 1 base short and J 5 bases short, with 14 bases between. Germline V CDR1 and CDR2: SNHLY, FYNNEI. The CDR3 totals 15 residues. CDR3 sequence: CASSEGRARGETQYF. CDR3 nucleotides: TGTGCCAGCAGTGAAGGGCGGGCCCGCGGGGAGACCCAGTACTTC.

This clone was recorded once. The chain is built from TRBV6-2 or TRBV6-3 and TRBJ1-2, with a weak D call TRBD1 (5 bases). Germline V gene data show CDR1 as MNHEY and CDR2 as SVGEGT. V lost 2 bases to trimming and J lost 1 base, with 8 bases between them. This CDR3 is built from 14 residues. The CDR3 protein is CASSYGAFNYGYTF. The DNA of the CDR3 is TGTGCCAGCAGTTACGGGGCGTTTAACTATGGCTACACCTTC.

The CDR3 nucleotides are TGTGCCAGCTCACCACAACTAGCGGGGGGCAATGAGCAGTTCTTC. Translation: CASSPQLAGGNEQFF. The rearrangement links TRBV18 to TRBJ2-1, with 12 bases that match TRBD2. Trimming took 1 base from V and 6 from J; bases not matched to a gene: 1. CDR1 is KGHSH and CDR2 is LQKENI in the germline V gene. The CDR3 runs to 15 residues.

The chain recombines TRBV7-9 with TRBJ2-3, with a tentative D call TRBD1 (5 bases). The V end lost 2 bases, the J end lost 6 bases, and 18 bases lay between the germline ends. CDR1 SEHNR and CDR2 FQNEAQ come from the germline V gene (reference sequence). There are 16 residues in the CDR3. CDR3 sequence (DNA): TGTGCCAGCAGCTTAATTTTGGGGCCGGTCCAGGATACGCAGTATTTT. It translates to CASSLILGPVQDTQYF.

The chain recombines TRBV18 with TRBJ1-4, with D unresolved. Germline assignment: CDR1 KGHSH and CDR2 LQKENI. Trimming pared 3 bases from V and 8 bases from J, leaving 13 bases between. The length of the CDR3 is 14 residues. This CDR3 reads CASSPGRTGEKLFF. The CDR3 nucleotides are TGTGCCAGCTCACCCGGGAGAACGGGGGAAAAACTGTTTTTT. The complete variable domain, with remaining parts taken from reference TRBV18 and TRBJ1-4, reads NAGVMQNPRHLVRRRGQEARLRCSPMKGHSHVYWYRQLPEEGLKFMVYLQKENIIDESGMPKERFSAEFPKEGPSILRIQQVVRGDSAAYFCASSPGRTGEKLFFGSGTQLSVL.

The V call is TRBV10-3, the J call TRBJ1-6; D is unresolved. Trimming stripped 2 bases from V and 0 bases from J, with 5 bases between. Germline V gene lookup returns CDR1 ENHRY and CDR2 SYGVKD. The CDR3 is 15 residues long. This CDR3 reads CAISELSSYNSPLHF. The CDR3 DNA follows: TGTGCCATCAGTGAGCTGAGCTCCTATAATTCACCCCTCCACTTT.

The chain is built from TRBV5-1 and TRBJ1-1; tentatively, D is TRBD1 (5 bases). With 6 bases removed from V and 0 bases from J, the gap between germline ends came to 15 bases. Germline V CDR1 and CDR2: SGHRS, YFSETQ. The CDR3 length is 15 residues. DNA of the CDR3: TGCGCCAGCAAAGTAGCTTGGGGCGTGAACACTGAAGCTTTCTTT. As protein: CASKVAWGVNTEAFF. The variable domain in full, with the rest retrieved from reference TRBV5-1 and TRBJ1-1, is KAGVTQTPRYLIKTRGQQVTLSCSPISGHRSVSWYQQTPGQGLQFLFEYFSETQRNKGNFPGRFSGRQFSNSRSEMNVSTLELGDSALYLCASKVAWGVNTEAFFGQGTRLTVV.